This is a list of T cell receptor beta chains from one sample in a study of T cell responses to AZD1222 COVID-19 vaccine. Libraries were prepared by immunoSEQ multiplex PCR; TCRdb keeps only in-frame clonotypes and omits some of them. The repertoire holds about 170,000 clones, with approximately 92% as singletons. Here the sequenced sample was peripheral blood, taken on day 0 of AZD1222 vaccination. These receptors all come from an adult in good health. Each CDR3 is given with its conserved first and last residue. The D gene is left open where the match is weak. The listing skips clone size in some rows; elsewhere it reads once, few, many or a size class.

TRBJ2-7	-	once	TRBV5-4	CASSSPGRYEQYF	TGTGCCAGCAGCTCGCCGGGACGGTACGAGCAGTACTTC
TRBJ1-4	TRBD1	-	TRBV5-4	CASSPGTGYEKLFF	TGTGCCAGCAGCCCGGGGACAGGGTATGAAAAACTGTTTTTT
TRBJ1-1	-	-	TRBV3-1/TRBV3-2	CASSQDIQGSGTEAFF	TGTGCCAGCAGCCAAGACATACAGGGTTCGGGCACTGAAGCTTTCTTT
TRBJ1-2	TRBD1	-	TRBV5-6	CASSLGQGANYGYTF	TGTGCCAGCAGCTTGGGGCAGGGGGCGAACTATGGCTACACCTTC
TRBJ2-4	-	-	TRBV27	CASSSRTSKNIQYF	TGTGCCAGCAGTTCTCGGACTTCCAAAAACATTCAGTACTTC
TRBJ1-6	TRBD1	few	TRBV4-1	CASSQWTGANSPLHF	TGCGCCAGCAGCCAGTGGACAGGGGCTAATTCACCCCTCCACTTT
TRBJ1-6	-	-	TRBV12-3/TRBV12-4	CASSFNEVGTLHF	TGTGCCAGCAGTTTTAATGAGGTGGGGACCCTCCACTTT
TRBJ1-2	-	few	TRBV4-2	CASSQEKVNYGYTF	TGTGCCAGCAGCCAAGAAAAGGTCAACTATGGCTACACCTTC
TRBJ1-3	-	-	TRBV20-1	CSASFISGNTIYF	TGCAGTGCTAGTTTTATCTCTGGAAACACCATATATTTT
TRBJ1-5	-	-	TRBV2	CASSKGRSPNQPQHF	TGTGCCAGCAGTAAGGGACGGTCACCCAATCAGCCCCAGCATTTT
TRBJ2-5	TRBD2	-	TRBV4-1	CASSQDAALAGGQQETQYF	TGCGCCAGCAGCCAAGACGCGGCCCTCGCGGGAGGCCAACAAGAGACCCAGTACTTC
TRBJ1-1	-	-	TRBV3-1/TRBV3-2	CASSQDGGGAGTEAFF	TGTGCCAGCAGCCAAGATGGGGGGGGCGCTGGGACTGAAGCTTTCTTT
TRBJ1-5	-	-	TRBV27	CASSSNSGGNQPQHF	TGTGCCAGCAGTTCGAACTCAGGGGGCAATCAGCCCCAGCATTTT
TRBJ1-1	-	-	TRBV29-1	CSVGTQEAFF	TGCAGCGTGGGGACCCAAGAAGCTTTCTTT
TRBJ1-1	-	-	TRBV28	CASSLGPGGNTEAFF	TGTGCCAGCAGTTTGGGCCCGGGGGGGAACACTGAAGCTTTCTTT
TRBJ1-6	-	-	TRBV5-1	CASRAGENSPLHF	TGCGCCAGCAGAGCAGGGGAGAATTCACCCCTCCACTTT
TRBJ1-4	-	-	TRBV10-3	CAISRQDEKLFF	TGTGCCATCAGTCGACAGGATGAAAAACTGTTTTTT
TRBJ1-2	-	-	TRBV28	CASRSPGEGYGYTF	TGTGCCAGCAGATCCCCGGGGGAAGGATATGGCTACACCTTC
TRBJ2-3	TRBD1	-	TRBV19	CASSRTGGLLTDTQYF	TGTGCCAGTAGCAGGACAGGGGGCCTTCTCACAGATACGCAGTATTTT
TRBJ1-5	-	-	TRBV27	CASSLWADSNQPQHF	TGTGCCAGCAGTTTATGGGCAGATAGCAATCAGCCCCAGCATTTT
TRBJ2-7	TRBD1	-	TRBV19	CASSHTGEYEQYF	TGTGCCAGTAGCCACACAGGGGAATACGAGCAGTACTTC
TRBJ1-1	TRBD1	once	TRBV7-9	CASSLTGDYSEAFF	TGTGCCAGCAGCTTGACAGGGGATTATAGTGAAGCTTTCTTT
TRBJ2-7	-	-	TRBV20-1	CSVNRVGEQYF	TGCAGTGTAAACAGGGTAGGCGAGCAGTACTTC
TRBJ1-4	-	-	TRBV5-5	CASSNVAADEKLFF	TGTGCCAGCAGCAACGTGGCCGCAGACGAAAAACTGTTTTTT
TRBJ1-1	TRBD1	-	TRBV7-8	CASSLGGGQVNTEAFF	TGTGCCAGCAGCTTAGGGGGGGGACAGGTGAACACTGAAGCTTTCTTT
TRBJ2-7	-	-	TRBV3-1/TRBV3-2	CASSQQTQSYEQYF	TGTGCCAGCAGCCAGCAAACCCAGAGCTACGAGCAGTACTTC
TRBJ1-2	-	-	TRBV4-2	CASSPANLYGYTF	TGTGCCAGCAGCCCAGCGAACCTTTATGGCTACACCTTC
TRBJ1-5	-	once	TRBV21-1	CASSREPGTGGDYSNQPQHF	TGTGCCAGCAGCCGTGAACCCGGGACAGGGGGCGACTATAGCAATCAGCCCCAGCATTTT
TRBJ1-1	-	-	TRBV10-3	CAISESGTGTTEAFF	TGTGCCATCAGTGAATCTGGGACTGGGACCACTGAAGCTTTCTTT
TRBJ1-5	TRBD1	-	TRBV5-6	CASSHGQGDRNQPQHF	TGTGCCAGCAGCCACGGACAGGGGGACAGGAATCAGCCCCAGCATTTT
TRBJ1-2	-	once	TRBV29-1	CSVVGGDFPGYTF	TGCAGCGTTGTAGGGGGGGACTTTCCTGGCTACACCTTC
TRBJ2-1	-	-	TRBV6-5	CAWGGGYSYNEQFF	TGTGCCTGGGGAGGGGGATACTCCTACAATGAGCAGTTCTTC
TRBJ2-3	TRBD2	-	TRBV5-1	CASSSGLVPTPDTQYF	TGCGCCAGCAGCTCCGGACTAGTACCTACCCCCGATACGCAGTATTTT
TRBJ2-7	-	-	TRBV18	CASSSNRDDEQYF	TGTGCCAGCTCATCGAACAGGGACGACGAGCAGTACTTC
TRBJ2-2	-	-	TRBV29-1	CSVESRAGELFF	TGCAGCGTTGAGAGCAGGGCCGGGGAGCTGTTTTTT
TRBJ2-7	-	few	TRBV12-3/TRBV12-4	CASCDYLAYEQYF	TGTGCCAGCTGCGACTACTTGGCCTACGAGCAGTACTTC
TRBJ2-3	-	-	TRBV6-1	CASSEARVTDTQYF	TGTGCCAGCAGTGAAGCGAGAGTTACAGATACGCAGTATTTT
TRBJ1-5	-	-	TRBV12-5	CASGPLGSNQPQHF	TGTGCTAGTGGTCCGCTCGGAAGCAATCAGCCCCAGCATTTT
TRBJ1-5	TRBD1	-	TRBV5-1	CASRPTGGDQPQHF	TGCGCCAGCAGGCCGACAGGGGGCGATCAGCCCCAGCATTTT
TRBJ2-7	TRBD1	-	TRBV29-1	CSVKTGHSYEQYF	TGCAGCGTAAAGACAGGGCACTCCTACGAGCAGTACTTC
TRBJ2-3	TRBD2	-	TRBV19	CASSYGLAGVADTQYF	TGTGCCAGTAGTTACGGACTAGCGGGAGTTGCCGATACGCAGTATTTT
TRBJ1-2	-	-	TRBV7-2	CAVPGITSNYGYTF	TGTGCCGTTCCGGGGATAACCTCTAACTATGGCTACACCTTC
TRBJ1-1	-	-	TRBV5-4	CASEPQATVMNTEAFF	TGTGCCAGCGAACCCCAGGCTACCGTGATGAACACTGAAGCTTTCTTT
TRBJ1-1	-	-	TRBV12-3/TRBV12-4	CASKPGHRSEAFF	TGTGCCAGCAAACCGGGACACCGTTCTGAAGCTTTCTTT
TRBJ1-2	-	-	TRBV9	CASSVDGDNYGYTF	TGTGCCAGCAGCGTAGACGGGGATAACTATGGCTACACCTTC
TRBJ1-2	TRBD1	-	TRBV9	CASSVSDRRNYGYTF	TGTGCCAGCAGCGTATCGGACAGGCGAAACTATGGCTACACCTTC
TRBJ1-2	TRBD1	-	TRBV25-1	CASSEWRGLVEGYTF	TGTGCCAGCAGTGAATGGAGGGGGCTGGTCGAAGGCTACACCTTC
TRBJ2-7	-	once	TRBV5-1	CASSLVGGTPYEQYF	TGCGCCAGCAGCTTAGTTGGTGGAACACCCTACGAGCAGTACTTC
TRBJ2-1	-	once	TRBV13	CASSSRNGNEQFF	TGTGCCAGCAGCTCTCGGAACGGGAATGAGCAGTTCTTC
TRBJ1-4	-	-	TRBV7-6	CASSSNLEGVSNEKLFF	TGTGCCAGCAGCTCAAACCTGGAGGGGGTATCTAATGAAAAACTGTTTTTT
TRBJ1-5	TRBD1	few	TRBV7-9	CASSKQGGNQPQHF	TGTGCCAGCAGCAAACAGGGGGGCAATCAGCCCCAGCATTTT
TRBJ2-7	-	few	TRBV10-3	CAIREPSTGDYEQYF	TGTGCCATCAGGGAACCATCAACCGGGGACTACGAGCAGTACTTC
TRBJ2-1	-	-	TRBV28	CASSLGGSEQFF	TGTGCCAGCAGTTTAGGGGGTAGTGAGCAGTTCTTC
TRBJ2-3	-	-	TRBV21-1	CASSKMGDDSTDTQYF	TGTGCCAGCAGCAAAATGGGGGATGATAGCACAGATACGCAGTATTTT
TRBJ1-5	-	-	TRBV15	CATSRDPAGDQPQHF	TGTGCCACCAGCAGAGATCCGGCCGGGGATCAGCCCCAGCATTTT
TRBJ1-1	-	-	TRBV14	CASSQGRGDTEAFF	TGTGCCAGCAGCCAAGGGAGGGGGGACACTGAAGCTTTCTTT
TRBJ1-3	-	-	TRBV5-1	CASSLEGNTIYF	TGCGCCAGCAGCTTGGAGGGAAACACCATATATTTT
TRBJ2-1	-	-	TRBV12-5	CASGLNKGGSSYNEQFF	TGTGCTAGTGGTTTGAATAAGGGGGGGAGCTCCTACAATGAGCAGTTCTTC
TRBJ2-7	TRBD2	-	TRBV10-3	CAIRGAGGLFEQYF	TGTGCCATCAGGGGGGCGGGAGGACTTTTCGAGCAGTACTTC
TRBJ1-1	-	-	TRBV5-1	CASTRVVQGSSEAFF	TGCGCCAGCACTCGGGTGGTGCAGGGATCTTCTGAAGCTTTCTTT